These T cell receptor beta chains were read from a single sample in a study of regulatory dendritic cells for organ transplantation. No cognate antigen is known for these TCRs. The table came from immunoSEQ multiplex PCR; TCRdb's copy has only in-frame clones and leaves some out. The sample holds 45 to 50 clones. Sequencing was done on a sample of dendritic cells cultured alone as a control. These receptors originate from a human donor in good health and provided the allogeneic stimulator dendritic cells. The CDR3 runs from the conserved cysteine through the conserved F or W. A D gene is named only where the DNA matches it firmly.

D gene: NA
V gene: TRBV19
J gene: TRBJ1-6
CDR3 DNA: TGTGCCAGTAGTATCGGGGGGCTCACACCCCTCCACTTT
CDR3 protein: CASSIGGLTPLHF

D gene: NA
V gene: TRBV25-1
J gene: TRBJ1-2
CDR3 DNA: TGTGCCAGCAGCCCGGGGGGCAGGACCTATGGCTACACCTTC
CDR3 protein: CASSPGGRTYGYTF

D gene: TRBD1
V gene: TRBV6-6
J gene: TRBJ2-1
CDR3 DNA: TGTGCCAGCAGTGCAGGGGGACAGGGAGATGAGCAGTTCTTC
CDR3 protein: CASSAGGQGDEQFF